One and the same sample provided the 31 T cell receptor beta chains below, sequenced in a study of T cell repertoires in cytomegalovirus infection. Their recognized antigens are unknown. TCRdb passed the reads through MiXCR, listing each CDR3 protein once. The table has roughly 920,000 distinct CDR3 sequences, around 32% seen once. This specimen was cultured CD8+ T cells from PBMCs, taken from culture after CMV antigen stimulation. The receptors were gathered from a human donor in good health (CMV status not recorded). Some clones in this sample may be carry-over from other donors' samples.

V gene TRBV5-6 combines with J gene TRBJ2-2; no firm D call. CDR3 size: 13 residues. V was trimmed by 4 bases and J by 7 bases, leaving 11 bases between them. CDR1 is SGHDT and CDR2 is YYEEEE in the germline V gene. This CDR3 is CASSLRVVGELFF. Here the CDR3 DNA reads TGTGCCAGCAGCCTTAGAGTTGTCGGGGAGCTGTTTTTT.

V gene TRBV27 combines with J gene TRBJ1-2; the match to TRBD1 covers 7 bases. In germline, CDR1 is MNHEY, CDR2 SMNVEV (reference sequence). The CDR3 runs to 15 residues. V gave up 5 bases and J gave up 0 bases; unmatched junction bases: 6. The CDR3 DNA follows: TGTGCCAGCAGTCACCGACAGGGTTCTAACTATGGCTACACCTTC. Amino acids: CASSHRQGSNYGYTF.

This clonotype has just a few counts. As DNA, the CDR3 is TGTGCCACCAGTGACCACCCCAGGGAAGAAGATGGCTACACCTTC. It encodes CATSDHPREEDGYTF. The V and J genes are TRBV24-1 and TRBJ1-2; possible D gene TRBD1, 5 bases. CDR1 KGHDR and CDR2 SFDVKD come from the germline V gene. V dropped 4 bases and J dropped 6 bases, with 17 bases sitting between them. CDR3 length: 15 amino acids.

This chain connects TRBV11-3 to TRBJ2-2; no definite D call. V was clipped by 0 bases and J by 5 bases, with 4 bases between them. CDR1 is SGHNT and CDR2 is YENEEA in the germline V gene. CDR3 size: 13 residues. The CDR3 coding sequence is TGTGCCAGCAGCTTAGATGAGACCGGGGAGCTGTTTTTT. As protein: CASSLDETGELFF.

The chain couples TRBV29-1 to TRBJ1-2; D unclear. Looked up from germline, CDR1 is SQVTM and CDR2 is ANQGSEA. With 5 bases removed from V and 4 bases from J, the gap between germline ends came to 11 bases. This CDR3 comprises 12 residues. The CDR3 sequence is CSVRAPSYGYTF. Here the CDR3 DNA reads TGCAGCGTTCGGGCCCCCAGCTATGGCTACACCTTC.

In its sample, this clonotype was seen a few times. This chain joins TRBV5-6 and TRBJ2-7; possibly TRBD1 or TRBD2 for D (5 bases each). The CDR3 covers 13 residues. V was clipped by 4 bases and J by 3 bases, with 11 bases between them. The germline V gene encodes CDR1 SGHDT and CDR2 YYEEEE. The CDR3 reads CASSRRDLYEQYF. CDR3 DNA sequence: TGTGCCAGCAGCCGCCGGGACCTCTACGAGCAGTACTTC.

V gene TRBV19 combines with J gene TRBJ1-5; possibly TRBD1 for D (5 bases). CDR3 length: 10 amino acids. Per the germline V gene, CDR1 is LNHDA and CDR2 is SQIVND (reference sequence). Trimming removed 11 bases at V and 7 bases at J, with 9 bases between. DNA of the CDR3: TGTGCCTTCGGGGCGCAGCCCCAGCATTTT. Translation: CAFGAQPQHF.

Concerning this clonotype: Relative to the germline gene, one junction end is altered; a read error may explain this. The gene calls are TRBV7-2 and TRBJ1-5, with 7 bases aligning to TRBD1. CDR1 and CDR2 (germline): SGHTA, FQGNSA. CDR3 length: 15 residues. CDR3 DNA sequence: TGTGCCAACAGCACGCCTGACAGGGGCAATCAGCCCCAGCATTTT. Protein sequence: CANSTPDRGNQPQHF.

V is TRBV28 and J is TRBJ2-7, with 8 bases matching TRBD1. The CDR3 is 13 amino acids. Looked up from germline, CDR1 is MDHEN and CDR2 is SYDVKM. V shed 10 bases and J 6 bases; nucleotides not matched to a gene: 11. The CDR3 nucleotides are TGTGCCACTTCGTTGACAGGGGCGTCCGAGCAGTACGTC. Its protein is CATSLTGASEQYV.

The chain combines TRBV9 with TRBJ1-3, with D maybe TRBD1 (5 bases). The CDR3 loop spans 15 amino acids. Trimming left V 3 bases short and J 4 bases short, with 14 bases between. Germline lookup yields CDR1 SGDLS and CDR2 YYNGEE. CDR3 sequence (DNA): TGTGCCAGCAGCGGCCTCAGGGAGGGAGGAAACACCATATATTTT. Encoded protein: CASSGLREGGNTIYF. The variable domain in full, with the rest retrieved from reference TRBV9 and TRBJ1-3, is DSGVTQTPKHLITATGQRVTLRCSPRSGDLSVYWYQQSLDQGLQFLIQYYNGEERAKGNILERFSAQQFPDLHSELNLSSLELGDSALYFCASSGLREGGNTIYFGEGSWLTVV.

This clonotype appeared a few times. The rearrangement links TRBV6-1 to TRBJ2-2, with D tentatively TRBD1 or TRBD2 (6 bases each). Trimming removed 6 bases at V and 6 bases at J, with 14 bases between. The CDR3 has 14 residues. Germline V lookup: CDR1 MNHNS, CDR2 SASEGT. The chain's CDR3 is CASSLGGRAGELFF. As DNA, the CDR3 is TGTGCCAGCAGCCTCGGGGGCCGGGCCGGGGAGCTGTTTTTT.

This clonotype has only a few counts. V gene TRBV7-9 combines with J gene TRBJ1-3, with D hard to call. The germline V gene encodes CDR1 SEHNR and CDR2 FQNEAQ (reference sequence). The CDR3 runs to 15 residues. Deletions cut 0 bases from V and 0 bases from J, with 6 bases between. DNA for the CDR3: TGTGCCAGCAGCTTAGCGGCCAGCTCTGGAAACACCATATATTTT. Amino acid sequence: CASSLAASSGNTIYF.

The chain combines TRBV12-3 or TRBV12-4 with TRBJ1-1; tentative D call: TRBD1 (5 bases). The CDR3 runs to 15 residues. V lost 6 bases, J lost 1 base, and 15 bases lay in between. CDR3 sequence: CASSPTYRSNTEAFF. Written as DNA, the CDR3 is TGTGCCAGCAGCCCAACCTACAGGTCGAACACTGAAGCTTTCTTT.

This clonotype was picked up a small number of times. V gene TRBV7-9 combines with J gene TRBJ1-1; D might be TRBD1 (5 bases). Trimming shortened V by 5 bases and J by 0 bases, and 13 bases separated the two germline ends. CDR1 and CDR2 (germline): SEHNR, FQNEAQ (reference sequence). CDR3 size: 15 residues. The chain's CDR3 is CASSPKEGMNTEAFF. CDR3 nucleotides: TGTGCCAGCAGCCCCAAGGAGGGGATGAACACTGAAGCTTTCTTT.

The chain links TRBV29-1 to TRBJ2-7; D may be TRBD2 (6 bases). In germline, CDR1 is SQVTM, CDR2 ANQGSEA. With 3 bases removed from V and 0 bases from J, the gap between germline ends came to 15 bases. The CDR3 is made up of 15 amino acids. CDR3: CSVETLPGSSYEQYF. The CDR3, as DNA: TGCAGCGTTGAGACCCTACCCGGGAGCTCCTACGAGCAGTACTTC.

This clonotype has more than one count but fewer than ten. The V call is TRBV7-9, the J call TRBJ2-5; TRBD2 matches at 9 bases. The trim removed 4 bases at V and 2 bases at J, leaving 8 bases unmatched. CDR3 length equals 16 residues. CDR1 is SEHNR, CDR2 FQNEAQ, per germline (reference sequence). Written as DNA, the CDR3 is TGTGCCAGCAGCTCCCCTTCAGCGGGGGGACAAGAGACCCAGTACTTC. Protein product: CASSSPSAGGQETQYF.

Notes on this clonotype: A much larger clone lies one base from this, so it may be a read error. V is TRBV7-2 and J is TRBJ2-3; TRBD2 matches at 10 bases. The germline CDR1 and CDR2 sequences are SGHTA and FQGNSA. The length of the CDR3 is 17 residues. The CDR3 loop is CASSFPSSGGSADMQYF. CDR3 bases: TGTGCCAGCAGCTTCCCCTCTAGCGGGGGATCGGCAGATATGCAGTATTTT.

The CDR3 is CASSFTGVFSEQYF. CDR3 nucleotide sequence: TGTGCCAGCAGTTTCACAGGGGTGTTCTCCGAGCAGTACTTC. The gene calls are TRBV12-3 or TRBV12-4 and TRBJ2-7; 7 nucleotides align to TRBD1. With 3 bases clipped from V and 6 bases from J, the junction kept 8 bases outside the gene matches. The CDR3 has 14 residues.

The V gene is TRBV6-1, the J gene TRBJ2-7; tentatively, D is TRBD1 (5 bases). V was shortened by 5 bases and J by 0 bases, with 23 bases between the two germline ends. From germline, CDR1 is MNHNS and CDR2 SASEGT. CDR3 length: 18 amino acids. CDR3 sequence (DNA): TGTGCCAGCAGTTACCTACTAATGACGCCAGGGCACTCCTACGAGCAGTACTTC. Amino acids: CASSYLLMTPGHSYEQYF.

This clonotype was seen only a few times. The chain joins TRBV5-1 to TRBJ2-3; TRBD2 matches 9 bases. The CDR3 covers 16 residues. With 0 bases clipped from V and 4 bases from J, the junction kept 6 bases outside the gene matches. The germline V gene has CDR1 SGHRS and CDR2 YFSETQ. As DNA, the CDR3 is TGCGCCAGCAGCTTGGATACTAGCGGGTCTCCAGATACGCAGTATTTT. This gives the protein CASSLDTSGSPDTQYF. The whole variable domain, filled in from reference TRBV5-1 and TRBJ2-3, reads KAGVTQTPRYLIKTRGQQVTLSCSPISGHRSVSWYQQTPGQGLQFLFEYFSETQRNKGNFPGRFSGRQFSNSRSEMNVSTLELGDSALYLCASSLDTSGSPDTQYFGPGTRLTVL.

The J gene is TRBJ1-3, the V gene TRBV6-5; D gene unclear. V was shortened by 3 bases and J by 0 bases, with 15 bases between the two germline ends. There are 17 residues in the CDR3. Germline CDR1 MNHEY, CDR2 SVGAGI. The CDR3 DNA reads TGTGCCAGCAGTTATATCTCGGAGAGCTTCTCTGGAAACACCATATATTTT. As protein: CASSYISESFSGNTIYF.

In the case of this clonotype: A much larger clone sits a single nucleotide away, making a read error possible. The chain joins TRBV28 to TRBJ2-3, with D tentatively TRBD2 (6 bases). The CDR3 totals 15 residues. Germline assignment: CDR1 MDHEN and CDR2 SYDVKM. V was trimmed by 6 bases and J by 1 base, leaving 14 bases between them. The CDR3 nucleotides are TGTGCCAGCAGGACTAGACAACTCCGCACAGATACGCAGTATTTT. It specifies CASRTRQLRTDTQYF.

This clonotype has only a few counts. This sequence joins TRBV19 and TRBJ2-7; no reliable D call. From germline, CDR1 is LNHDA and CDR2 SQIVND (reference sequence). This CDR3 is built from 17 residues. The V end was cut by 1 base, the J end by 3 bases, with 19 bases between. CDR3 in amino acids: CASSIGGTRRWDYEQYF. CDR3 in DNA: TGTGCCAGTAGTATAGGGGGAACGAGGAGATGGGACTACGAGCAGTACTTC.

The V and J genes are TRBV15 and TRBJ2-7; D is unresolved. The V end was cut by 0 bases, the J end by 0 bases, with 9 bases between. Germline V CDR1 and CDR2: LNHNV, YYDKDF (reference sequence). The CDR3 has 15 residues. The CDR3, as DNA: TGTGCCACCAGCAGAGAGCGGAGTTACTCCTACGAGCAGTACTTC. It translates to CATSRERSYSYEQYF. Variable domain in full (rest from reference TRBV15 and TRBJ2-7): DAMVIQNPRYQVTQFGKPVTLSCSQTLNHNVMYWYQQKSSQAPKLLFHYYDKDFNNEADTPDNFQSRRPNTSFCFLDIRSPGLGDTAMYLCATSRERSYSYEQYFGPGTRLTVT.

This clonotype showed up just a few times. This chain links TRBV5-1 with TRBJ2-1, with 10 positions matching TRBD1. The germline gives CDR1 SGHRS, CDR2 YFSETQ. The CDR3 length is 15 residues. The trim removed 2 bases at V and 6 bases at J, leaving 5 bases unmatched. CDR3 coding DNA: TGCGCCAGCAGCTTCAGGGACAGGGGTCCCAATGAGCAGTTCTTC. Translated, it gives CASSFRDRGPNEQFF.

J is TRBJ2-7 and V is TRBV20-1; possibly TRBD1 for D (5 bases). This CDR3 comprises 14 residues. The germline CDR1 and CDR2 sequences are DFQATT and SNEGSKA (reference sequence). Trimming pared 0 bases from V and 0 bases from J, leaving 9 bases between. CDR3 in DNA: TGCAGTGCTAGAGATGGGGCGTACTCCTACGAGCAGTACGTC. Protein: CSARDGAYSYEQYV.

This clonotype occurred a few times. Here the CDR3 reads CASSMTGLAYEQYF. The CDR3 coding sequence is TGTGCCAGCAGCATGACCGGGCTAGCCTACGAGCAGTACTTC. The V call is TRBV13, the J call TRBJ2-7; D is ambiguous. Germline V CDR1 and CDR2: PRHDT, FYEKMQ (reference sequence). Trimming shortened V by 5 bases and J by 2 bases, and 13 bases separated the two germline ends. This CDR3 has 14 residues. The whole variable domain, filled in from reference TRBV13 and TRBJ2-7, reads AAGVIQSPRHLIKEKRETATLKCYPIPRHDTVYWYQQGPGQDPQFLISFYEKMQSDKGSIPDRFSAQQFSDYHSELNMSSLELGDSALYFCASSMTGLAYEQYFGPGTRLTVT.

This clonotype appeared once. CDR3 residues: CASSPAGQPNYEQYF. DNA for the CDR3: TGTGCCAGCAGCCCTGCCGGGCAGCCCAACTACGAGCAGTACTTC. J is TRBJ2-7 and V is TRBV7-6, with unresolved D. Germline values: CDR1 SGHVS, CDR2 FNYEAQ. Trimming pared 5 bases from V and 3 bases from J, leaving 17 bases between. This CDR3 is 15 amino acids long.

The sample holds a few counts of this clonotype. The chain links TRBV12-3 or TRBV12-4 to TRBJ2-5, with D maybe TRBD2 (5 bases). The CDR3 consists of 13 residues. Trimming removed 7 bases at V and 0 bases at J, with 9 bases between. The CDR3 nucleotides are TGTGCCAGCACCGAGGGAAACCAAGAGACCCAGTACTTC. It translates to CASTEGNQETQYF.

The CDR3 reads CASQGRRGYTF. The CDR3 bases are TGTGCCAGTCAGGGGCGGAGGGGCTACACCTTC. V is TRBV2 and J is TRBJ1-2, with a possible D match to TRBD1 (6 bases). Trimming cost V 9 bases and J 8 bases, with 13 bases left between them. Germline V lookup: CDR1 SNHLY, CDR2 FYNNEI. The CDR3 extends over 11 amino acids.

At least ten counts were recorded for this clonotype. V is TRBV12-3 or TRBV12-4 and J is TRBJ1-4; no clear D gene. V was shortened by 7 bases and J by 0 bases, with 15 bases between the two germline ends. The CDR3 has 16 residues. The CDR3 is CASKGAVSATNEKLFF. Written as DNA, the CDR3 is TGTGCCAGCAAAGGCGCGGTCAGCGCAACTAATGAAAAACTGTTTTTT.